This TCR beta chain appears in the sequencing data of a study of neoadjuvant anti-PD-1 for oral cavity cancer. The overall study: Patients mostly received three to four biweekly nivolumab doses at 3 mg/kg before surgery. Around day 43, patients without progression received a fourth nivolumab dose before surgery.

Findings and limits, study-wide: With a few patients per group, TCR findings need larger cohorts.

The time point was: after neoadjuvant nivolumab, at surgical resection. The table came from immunoSEQ multiplex PCR; TCRdb's copy has only in-frame clones and leaves some out. The table lists more than 13,000 clones, 73% of them singletons. With regard to this clone: What it binds is not known.

With 5 bases removed from V and 0 bases from J, the gap between germline ends came to 7 bases. The CDR3 is made up of 13 amino acids. Germline CDR1 MRHNA, CDR2 SNTAGT. The specimen was PBMCs, collected after nivolumab (anti-PD-1) treatment. The origin of this receptor is a person between 40 and 85 years old with oral cavity squamous cell carcinoma. The chain uses TRBV6-4 and TRBJ1-1, with a possible D match to TRBD1 (5 bases). The CDR3, as DNA: TGTGCCAGCAGTCGACAGTTGAACACTGAAGCTTTCTTT. Encoded protein: CASSRQLNTEAFF.